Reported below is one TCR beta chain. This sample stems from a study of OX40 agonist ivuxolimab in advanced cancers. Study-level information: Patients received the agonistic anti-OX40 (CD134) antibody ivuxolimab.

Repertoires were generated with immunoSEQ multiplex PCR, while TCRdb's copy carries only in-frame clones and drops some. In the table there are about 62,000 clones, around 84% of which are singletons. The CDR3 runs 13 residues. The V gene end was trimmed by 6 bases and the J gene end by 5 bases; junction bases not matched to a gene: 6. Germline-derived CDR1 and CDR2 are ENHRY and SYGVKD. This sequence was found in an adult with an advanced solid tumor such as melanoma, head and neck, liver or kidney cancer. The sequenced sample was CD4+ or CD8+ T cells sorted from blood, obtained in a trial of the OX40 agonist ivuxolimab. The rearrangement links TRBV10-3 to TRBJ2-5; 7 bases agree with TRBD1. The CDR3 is CAISVTGSETQYF. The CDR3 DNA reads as TGTGCCATCAGCGTGACAGGGTCGGAGACCCAGTACTTC.